This is a list of T cell receptor beta chains from one sample in a study of blood T cell repertoires in COVID-19. Here immunoSEQ multiplex PCR was the method, and the copy in TCRdb shows in-frame clones only, minus some. The sample yields more than 250,000 clones, 87% seen once. Sequencing was performed on PBMCs or T cells enriched from blood (not recorded which). These receptor sequences come from a woman aged 40 to 50 who had recovered from COVID-19. The CDR3 runs from the conserved cysteine through the conserved F or W. The D gene is left open where the match is weak. For some rows the clone size is stated as once, few or many, or as a class when expanded; others skip it.

>.|13|TRBJ1-6|.|TRBV27
TGTGCCAGCAGTTCTCTAGCACGTTCACCCCTCCACTTT
CASSSLARSPLHF
>.|16|TRBJ1-2|TRBD1|TRBV4-3
TGCGCCAGCAGCCAGGACCGGGACAGGGCCAACTATGGCTACACCTTC
CASSQDRDRANYGYTF
>.|14|TRBJ2-1|TRBD2|TRBV9
TGTGCCAGCAGCCCCCCGGGACTAGAAAATGAGCAGTTCTTC
CASSPPGLENEQFF
>.|16|TRBJ2-3|.|TRBV18
TGTGCCAGCTCACTCCAGACAGTCTCTAGCACAGATACGCAGTATTTT
CASSLQTVSSTDTQYF
>.|14|TRBJ1-3|.|TRBV15
TGTGCCACCGAGGGGGGGCAAGGTGGAAACACCATATATTTT
CATEGGQGGNTIYF
>.|16|TRBJ2-5|.|TRBV7-2
TGTGCCAGCAGCTTAGTTCGCGGCTATTCCCAAGAGACCCAGTACTTC
CASSLVRGYSQETQYF
>.|13|TRBJ1-2|.|TRBV6-4
TGTGCCAGCAGAGGGTATCGGGAGTATGGCTACACCTTC
CASRGYREYGYTF
>once|10|TRBJ1-2|.|TRBV12-3/TRBV12-4
TGTGCCAGCAGCTTCGGACTTAACACCTTC
CASSFGLNTF
>.|14|TRBJ2-7|TRBD1|TRBV2
TGTGCCAGCCAACGGGACAGGGGGCTGTACGAGCAGTACTTC
CASQRDRGLYEQYF
>.|14|TRBJ2-5|.|TRBV30
TGTGCCTGGAGTAGGGGGAGTCTACAAGAGACCCAGTACTTC
CAWSRGSLQETQYF
>.|14|TRBJ1-6|.|TRBV3-1/TRBV3-2
TGTGCCAGCAGCCAAGGAGACAGTTTGAGACCCCTCCACTTT
CASSQGDSLRPLHF
>.|14|TRBJ1-4|.|TRBV7-9
TGTGCCAGCAGCCAGGGAGGGAGAAGTGAAAAACTGTTTTTT
CASSQGGRSEKLFF
>once|18|TRBJ2-6|TRBD1|TRBV6-2/TRBV6-3
TGTGCCAGCAGTTACCCCCAGGGGGTAGGCTCTGGGGCCAACGTCCTGACTTTC
CASSYPQGVGSGANVLTF
>.|14|TRBJ2-3|.|TRBV7-2
TGTGCCAGCAGCTTAGCGCGTCGATCAAATCCCGCCTATTTT
CASSLARRSNPAYF
>once|13|TRBJ1-2|.|TRBV19
TGTGCCAGTAGCCTTGGACAAAACTATGGCTACACCTTC
CASSLGQNYGYTF
>once|13|TRBJ1-2|.|TRBV27
TGTGCCAGCAGTTTATCGTTGAGCTATGGCTACACCTTC
CASSLSLSYGYTF
>.|14|TRBJ2-2|.|TRBV7-2
TGTGCCAGCAGCCCAGAGGCGGGACGGGGGGAGCTGTTTTTT
CASSPEAGRGELFF
>.|11|TRBJ2-1|.|TRBV20-1
TGCAGTGCTAGTTTAAGTGGAGTCATGTTCTTC
CSASLSGVMFF
>few|16|TRBJ2-7|TRBD2|TRBV14
TGTGCCAGCAGTCGCGGGGGGCTAGCGGAACACTACGAGCAGTACTTC
CASSRGGLAEHYEQYF
>few|13|TRBJ2-7|.|TRBV10-3
TGTGCCACCATGGGGACTGACTCCTACGAGCAGTACTTC
CATMGTDSYEQYF
>.|15|TRBJ2-2|TRBD2|TRBV2
TGTGCCAGCAGTAGGGAGGGCCTGGACACCGGGGAGCTGTTTTTT
CASSREGLDTGELFF
>once|15|TRBJ2-3|TRBD2|TRBV19
TGTGCCACCAGACCCCGAGCTAGCGGGAGGGATACGCAGTATTTT
CATRPRASGRDTQYF
>.|17|TRBJ1-3|.|TRBV10-2
TGCGCCAGCAGTGGTGGGGGGGGTTTGGACTCTGGAAACACCATATATTTT
CASSGGGGLDSGNTIYF
>.|13|TRBJ2-7|TRBD1|TRBV7-3
TGTGCCAGCAGCTTGGACAGGGCTAACGAGCAGTACTTC
CASSLDRANEQYF
>.|16|TRBJ1-2|.|TRBV7-2
TGTGCCAGCAGCCCCGGGGGACCGGAGCGTCTTACCGGCTACACCTTC
CASSPGGPERLTGYTF
>.|16|TRBJ2-5|TRBD2|TRBV2
TGTGCCAGCAGTGAAGATATTAGCGGGAGCGGAGAGACCCAGTACTTC
CASSEDISGSGETQYF
>once|18|TRBJ2-2|TRBD2|TRBV24-1
TGTGCCACCAGTGACTCCCTAGCGGGAGGGCCGGACACCGGGGAGCTGTTTTTT
CATSDSLAGGPDTGELFF
>.|16|TRBJ2-1|.|TRBV18
TGTGCCAGCTCACCACCGGCGGCCAGCTCCTACAATGAGCAGTTCTTC
CASSPPAASSYNEQFF
>.|17|TRBJ1-1|TRBD1|TRBV18
TGTGCCAGCTCACCGTCCCGGGACAGGGTAGCGAACACTGAAGCTTTCTTT
CASSPSRDRVANTEAFF
>.|15|TRBJ1-2|.|TRBV7-2
TGTGCCAGCAGCTTAGTGTGGTCGGGTGACTATGGCTACACCTTC
CASSLVWSGDYGYTF
>.|14|TRBJ2-1|.|TRBV28
TGTGCCAGCAGTAGCAGGGTTGCCTACAATGAGCAGTTCTTC
CASSSRVAYNEQFF
>.|15|TRBJ2-7|TRBD1|TRBV6-1
TGTGCCAGCAGTGAAGAGGGACAGACCTTCTACGAGCAGTACTTC
CASSEEGQTFYEQYF
>.|14|TRBJ1-1|.|TRBV7-2
TGTGCCAGCAGCTTCTCTCTTATGAACACTGAAGCTTTCTTT
CASSFSLMNTEAFF
>.|16|TRBJ1-5|.|TRBV19
TGTGCCAGTAGTATACGAGGGAGGGGGGACAATCAGCCCCAGCATTTT
CASSIRGRGDNQPQHF
>.|13|TRBJ1-5|.|TRBV28
TGTGCCAGCAGTTTGACAGGTCTAGGGCCCCAGCATTTT
CASSLTGLGPQHF
>.|15|TRBJ2-1|TRBD1|TRBV7-2
TGTGCCAGCAGCTACACAGGGGGTGGCTACAATGAGCAGTTCTTC
CASSYTGGGYNEQFF
>.|19|TRBJ2-7|TRBD2|TRBV4-3
TGCGCCAGCAGCCAAGATAGCGGTAGCGGGAGGACCTTCTCCTACGAGCAGTACTTC
CASSQDSGSGRTFSYEQYF
>.|16|TRBJ2-2|TRBD1|TRBV13
TGTGCCAGCAGCTTTAGACAGGGGGCTAACACCGGGGAGCTGTTTTTT
CASSFRQGANTGELFF
>.|12|TRBJ2-7|.|TRBV18
TGTGCCAGCTCATCACAGTCGGACGAGCAGTACTTC
CASSSQSDEQYF
>.|13|TRBJ2-5|.|TRBV28
TGTGCCACTAGCAGAACACGAGGAGAGACCCAGTACTTC
CATSRTRGETQYF
>.|15|TRBJ1-2|.|TRBV5-1
TGCGCCAGCAGCGCCCAGGGGAAGGAAGTCTATGGCTACACCTTC
CASSAQGKEVYGYTF
>.|17|TRBJ2-5|.|TRBV5-1
TGCGCCAGCAGCTTGTACGGTCCCCCCCGAGAGGTAGAGACCCAGTACTTC
CASSLYGPPREVETQYF
>.|16|TRBJ2-7|.|TRBV21-1
TGTGCCAGCAGCAAAGCGGAGAGGGCGATAGAGGACGAGCAGTACTTC
CASSKAERAIEDEQYF
>few|15|TRBJ1-4|.|TRBV4-3
TGCGCCAGCAGCCAAACCGGGCCGGGGGGCGAAAAACTGTTTTTT
CASSQTGPGGEKLFF
>.|19|TRBJ2-3|TRBD2|TRBV5-1
TGCGCCAGCAGCTCCTCTACTTTACTAGCGGGAGGGCCAAAAGATACGCAGTATTTT
CASSSSTLLAGGPKDTQYF
>.|16|TRBJ2-1|TRBD2|TRBV7-2
TGTGCCAGCAGCCCCGACCGGGCGGGAGTCTCCGATGAGCAGTTCTTC
CASSPDRAGVSDEQFF
>.|15|TRBJ1-1|TRBD1|TRBV28
TGTGCCAGCATCCGACAGGGGGTGATGAACACTGAAGCTTTCTTT
CASIRQGVMNTEAFF
>.|15|TRBJ1-1|TRBD1|TRBV11-3
TGTGCCAGCAGCCCCGGGACAGCTAGAGGCACTGAAGCTTTCTTT
CASSPGTARGTEAFF
>.|14|TRBJ2-1|TRBD2|TRBV5-1
TGCGCCAGCAGGGCGGGAGGGCCTTACAATGAGCAGTTCTTC
CASRAGGPYNEQFF
>.|16|TRBJ2-4|TRBD1|TRBV5-8
TGTGCCAGCAGCTTGGTTGGGACAGGGGGCCAAAACATTCAGTACTTC
CASSLVGTGGQNIQYF
>.|18|TRBJ2-5|.|TRBV7-6
TGTGCCAGCAGCTTAGGCGGTGCCGGGAGCGGCCGCCAAGAGACCCAGTACTTC
CASSLGGAGSGRQETQYF
>once|18|TRBJ2-3|TRBD1|TRBV4-3
TGCGCCAGCAGCCAAGACCGGAGAGGACAGGGGGCGACAGATACGCAGTATTTT
CASSQDRRGQGATDTQYF
>.|17|TRBJ2-1|TRBD2|TRBV18
TGTGCCAGCTCACAGGAGGAGCGGGACCCCCAGCGCAATGAGCAGTTCTTC
CASSQEERDPQRNEQFF
>.|11|TRBJ2-1|.|TRBV19
TGTGCCAGTACTGAGTACAATGAGCAGTTCTTC
CASTEYNEQFF
>.|14|TRBJ1-2|.|TRBV7-8
TGTGCCAGCAGCTCCCGGGTTACTGGCTATGGCTACACCTTC
CASSSRVTGYGYTF
>.|15|TRBJ2-3|.|TRBV10-3
TGTGCCATCAGACCTACCGGGACTAGCACAGATACGCAGTATTTT
CAIRPTGTSTDTQYF
>.|14|TRBJ2-7|.|TRBV21-1
TGTGCCAGCAGCACTGGGGGACAGTACTACGAGCAGTACTTC
CASSTGGQYYEQYF
>.|15|TRBJ1-1|.|TRBV15
TGTGCCACCAGCAGAGGACAGGACGAAAACGCTGAAGCTTTCTTT
CATSRGQDENAEAFF
>.|18|TRBJ2-1|.|TRBV12-5
TGTGCTAGTGGTTTGGCTGTGCCTTTGCTAGGCCCGGCCAATGAGCAGTTCTTC
CASGLAVPLLGPANEQFF